Listed below are T cell receptor beta chains from one sample, sequenced in a study of response to subunit inactivated influenza vaccine. TCRdb processed the RT-PCR reads anew with MiXCR; each CDR3 protein has one entry. The sample comprises 550,000 to 800,000 distinct CDR3 sequences, more than 15% of which are singletons, and 11% rests with the top ten. The source was PBMCs from blood, collected roughly 12 days after vaccination. Receptors originate from a man in his fifties or sixties who received an inactivated influenza vaccine. Each CDR3 is given with its conserved first and last residue. The D gene is left open where the match is weak.

v_call	d_call	j_call	cdr3_aa
TRBV4-3	.	TRBJ2-1	CASSQGMDEQFF
TRBV30	TRBD2	TRBJ2-2	CAWTSGRGELFF
TRBV29-1	.	TRBJ1-2	CSVRAGAPPYGYTF
TRBV12-3/TRBV12-4	TRBD1	TRBJ1-4	CASSLASQGNEKLFF
TRBV29-1	TRBD1	TRBJ2-1	CSSSWGQGKNEQFF
TRBV28	TRBD2	TRBJ2-3	CASSSPQASGRYTDTQYF
TRBV5-1	.	TRBJ1-2	CASSLQAFGGSYGYTF
TRBV6-5	.	TRBJ1-6	CASSFANSPLHF
TRBV2	.	TRBJ1-4	CASSNQGSNEKLFF
TRBV20-1	.	TRBJ1-1	CSARDLPGEAFF
TRBV7-2	TRBD2	TRBJ2-3	CASRRTSGGAVTDTQYF
TRBV27	TRBD1	TRBJ1-2	CASRSGTGLNYGYTF
TRBV20-1	.	TRBJ2-5	CSASPLAGRETQYF
TRBV5-1	.	TRBJ1-1	CASSLGSLGMNTEAFF
TRBV5-1	.	TRBJ2-1	CASSSGGVFDEQFF